This T cell receptor (beta chain) derives from a study of blood T cell repertoires in COVID-19. Study at large: Acute and convalescent COVID-19 samples came from the United States, Italy and Spain. In each case, the material was cDNA or gDNA derived from T cells, B-cell-depleted T cells, or PBMCs.

In the authors' workflow: Amplified reference gene primers provided the basis for estimating nucleated cell counts. Data came from immunoSEQ multiplex PCR; TCRdb stores just in-frame clones and leaves some out. That table gives V, J and clone size, and the DNA gave D and trimming. The data hold approximately 170,000 clones, with about 87% observed a single time. V was clipped by 4 bases and J by 0 bases, with 3 bases between them. CDR3 length: 12 amino acids. Germline V lookup: CDR1 KGHDR, CDR2 SFDVKD. Seattle participants joined during active infection and were tracked over time. V usage is TRBV24-1 and J usage is TRBJ2-7; D unresolved. The clonotype originates from a woman older than 75 with COVID-19, enrolled during active disease. The sample consisted of peripheral blood. The CDR3 reads CATSDLSYEQYF. The CDR3 bases are TGTGCCACCAGTGACCTCTCCTACGAGCAGTACTTC.